Shown below are 14 T cell receptor beta chains from a single sample sequenced in a study of chronic HIV infection and antiretroviral therapy. TCRdb reprocessed the 5' RACE reads with MiXCR, giving one entry per CDR3 protein. The repertoire holds just over 30,000 distinct CDR3 sequences, with over 7.5% as singletons. The sample taken for sequencing was peripheral blood. The source is an adult who had HIV and had not received antiretroviral therapy, or was an uninfected healthy control (not recorded which).

A single count supports this clonotype. The J gene is TRBJ1-4, the V gene TRBV6-1; a possible D gene is TRBD1 (5 bases). Germline V gene data show CDR1 as MNHNS and CDR2 as SASEGT. CDR3 size: 14 residues. The CDR3 DNA reads TGTGAAAGAAGTGACGACAGTAGTAATGAAAAACTGTTTTTT. Translation gives CERSDDSSNEKLFF.

This clonotype was found many times. This chain links TRBV7-9 with TRBJ2-5, with D perhaps TRBD1 (5 bases). CDR1 and CDR2 from the germline V gene are SEHNR and FQNEAQ (reference sequence). This CDR3 is built from 14 residues. V lost 4 bases and J lost 2, with 11 bases in between. Here the CDR3 DNA reads TGTGCCAGCAGCTCAGGACAATATCAAGAGACCCAGTACTTC. Translation gives CASSSGQYQETQYF.

CDR3 DNA sequence: TGCAGTGCTAGAGACTTGGGACAGGAGAACTACGAGCAGTACTTC. Its protein is CSARDLGQENYEQYF. The chain employs TRBV20-1 and TRBJ2-7; 8 positions agree with TRBD1. The V gene's germline CDR1 is DFQATT and CDR2 SNEGSKA (reference sequence). This CDR3 comprises 15 residues. V was clipped by 0 bases and J by 3 bases; unmatched bases: 7.

This clonotype appeared many times. The J gene is TRBJ2-3, the V gene TRBV20-1; possibly TRBD2 for D (5 bases). The CDR3 consists of 14 residues. V was pared by 6 bases and J by 0 bases, with 13 bases between. The germline V gene has CDR1 DFQATT and CDR2 SNEGSKA (reference sequence). The CDR3 sequence is CSAPRADSTDTQYF. CDR3 coding DNA: TGCAGTGCCCCTCGAGCGGACAGCACAGATACGCAGTATTTT.

The V gene is TRBV10-3, the J gene TRBJ2-3; D is unresolved. The length of the CDR3 is 14 residues. Looked up from germline, CDR1 is ENHRY and CDR2 is SYGVKD. V was trimmed by 4 bases and J by 1 base, leaving 9 bases between them. CDR3 region: CAISAPAGTDTQYF. In DNA form, the CDR3 reads TGTGCCATCAGTGCCCCCGCCGGCACAGATACGCAGTATTTT.

This clonotype was picked up many times. This rearrangement joins TRBV6-5 to TRBJ2-3; possibly TRBD2 for D (6 bases). Looked up from germline, CDR1 is MNHEY and CDR2 is SVGAGI. V was clipped by 5 bases and J by 5 bases, with 14 bases between them. The CDR3 has 14 amino acids. The CDR3 DNA reads as TGTGCCAGCAGTCAACGCGGGGTGAGAGATACGCAGTATTTT. Its translation: CASSQRGVRDTQYF.

The chain couples TRBV11-2 to TRBJ1-4; TRBD1 matches 7 bases. The ends lost 5 bases at V and 1 base at J; junction bases unmatched: 10. The CDR3 is made up of 17 amino acids. Per the germline V gene, CDR1 is SGHAT and CDR2 is FQNNGV. In DNA, the CDR3 is TGTGCCAGCAGCGATAACTTCCGGGACAGAACTAATGAAAAACTGTTTTTT. It specifies CASSDNFRDRTNEKLFF.

This chain joins TRBV7-2 and TRBJ2-1; D gene uncertain. The length of the CDR3 is 14 residues. Germline V lookup: CDR1 SGHTA, CDR2 FQGNSA. V lost 4 bases to trimming and J lost 8 bases, with 15 bases between them. CDR3 nucleotides: TGTGCCAGCAGCTCGGACGGATCCTCGGATGAGCAGTTCTTC. Translating it yields CASSSDGSSDEQFF. Looking up the rest from reference TRBV7-2 and TRBJ2-1 gives the full variable domain: GAGVSQSPSNKVTEKGKDVELRCDPISGHTALYWYRQSLGQGLEFLIYFQGNSAPDKSGLPSDRFSAERTGGSVSTLTIQRTQQEDSAVYLCASSSDGSSDEQFFGPGTRLTVL.

The chain links TRBV6-1 to TRBJ2-7; 12 bases map to TRBD2. The V gene's germline CDR1 is MNHNS and CDR2 SASEGT. The CDR3 is made up of 18 amino acids. V shed 2 bases, J shed 5 bases, and the junction held 13 bases outside the gene matches. DNA for the CDR3: TGTGCCAGCAGTGAAAAAGGGACTACTAGCGGGAGGTCCCACGAGCAGTACTTC. Protein: CASSEKGTTSGRSHEQYF.

The table lists this clonotype with many counts. The chain is built from TRBV15 and TRBJ2-2; 13 nucleotides match TRBD2. CDR1 and CDR2 from the germline V gene are LNHNV and YYDKDF (reference sequence). The CDR3 is 17 residues long. V shed 5 bases, J shed 6 bases, and the junction held 9 bases outside the gene matches. CDR3 DNA: TGTGCCACCAGCCCGCGACTAGCGGGAGGTTATTCCGGGGAGCTGTTTTTT. It encodes CATSPRLAGGYSGELFF.

V is TRBV20-1 and J is TRBJ1-5, with a weak D call TRBD1 (6 bases). Trimming removed 7 bases at V and 2 bases at J, with 15 bases between. Germline-derived CDR1 and CDR2 are DFQATT and SNEGSKA (reference sequence). The CDR3 runs to 14 residues. The CDR3 nucleotides read TGCAGTGTCGAACAGGGAGCGGGCAATCAGCCCCAGCATTTT. It yields the protein CSVEQGAGNQPQHF.

This clonotype was picked up many times. The chain has TRBV6-1 and TRBJ2-7, with TRBD2 matching over 13 bases. The V and J ends lost 4 bases and 0 bases, in that order; junction bases with no gene match: 0. The germline gives CDR1 MNHNS, CDR2 SASEGT. This CDR3 is 15 amino acids long. The CDR3, as DNA: TGTGCCAGCAGTGGACTAGCGGGAGGCTCCTACGAGCAGTACTTC. Its translation is CASSGLAGGSYEQYF.

This clonotype was detected ten times or more. The CDR3 sequence is CASSQDRSSGANVLTF. The CDR3 DNA reads TGCGCCAGCAGCCAAGACAGGAGCTCTGGGGCCAACGTCCTGACTTTC. This sequence joins TRBV4-3 and TRBJ2-6; D unresolved. This CDR3 has 16 residues. The V gene lost 0 bases and the J gene lost 0 bases, with 6 bases spanning the gap. Germline loops: CDR1 LGHNA, CDR2 YSLEER.

This clonotype was found a few times. J is TRBJ1-2 and V is TRBV7-2; D unclear. The CDR3 consists of 14 residues. Germline V gives CDR1 SGHTA, CDR2 FQGNSA. Trimming took 5 bases from V and 0 from J, leaving 10 bases between them. CDR3 coding DNA: TGTGCCAGCAGCCCCAACGTGGCTAACTATGGCTACACCTTC. Protein sequence: CASSPNVANYGYTF.